This T cell receptor (beta chain) was obtained from a study of T cell responses to AZD1222 COVID-19 vaccine. The CDR3 is made up of 16 amino acids. Deletions cut 1 base from V and 0 bases from J, with 12 bases between. Germline lookup yields CDR1 MNHEY and CDR2 SMNVEV (reference sequence). As for this clone: Antigen unknown.

The assay was immunoSEQ multiplex PCR, and TCRdb's table has in-frame clones only and misses some. The sample yields 100,000 or so clones, roughly nine tenths seen once. The study's findings and limits: Spike as a whole was targeted by vaccine-associated CD4 TCRs, dominant at 160-218 and 743-854. There were repertoire samples only from the period after the peak T cell response.

The chain uses TRBV27 and TRBJ1-2; possibly TRBD1 for D (5 bases). The starting material was peripheral blood, obtained on day 0 of AZD1222 vaccination. The clonotype comes from an adult in good health. CDR3 coding DNA: TGTGCCAGCAGTTTATTGGTCGGGGCCTCTAACTATGGCTACACCTTC. Protein product: CASSLLVGASNYGYTF.